The source of this T cell receptor beta chain is a study of read filtering for tumor transcriptome and immune sequencing. The germline V gene encodes CDR1 LGHNT and CDR2 FRNRAP. The V end was cut by 7 bases, the J end by 4 bases, with 20 bases between. The length of the CDR3 is 16 residues. The library was built from around 400 ng RNA with molecular barcoded adaptors for alpha/delta and beta/gamma chains. MiXCR was run by TCRdb on the reads, yielding one entry per CDR3 protein. This sample yields approximately 60,000 distinct CDR3 sequences, of which 20% to 25% are seen a single time; roughly 15% belongs to the top ten.

Sequences were obtained from a population of CD138-negative cells sorted from bone marrow. The chain combines TRBV12-5 with TRBJ1-3; D ambiguous. The clonotype comes from a donor aged 40 or over with multiple myeloma. The CDR3, as DNA: TGTGCTAGTGCCCCCCCGGGCCCTAGAGCGGGAAACACCATATATTTT. Translation gives CASAPPGPRAGNTIYF.